Below, 30 T cell receptor beta chains from the same sample are listed, as sequenced in a study of T cell clonality in common variable immunodeficiency. Overall study findings and caveats: Fewer deletions and N-nucleotide insertions were reportedly seen in common variable immunodeficiency TCR beta sequences.

Libraries were prepared by immunoSEQ multiplex PCR; TCRdb keeps only in-frame clonotypes and omits some of them. The listing contains about 15,000 clones. For these TCRs, the target antigens are not known. Sequenced input: peripheral blood mononuclear cells. The source of these receptors is a human donor with common variable immunodeficiency.

In regard to this clone: Read data end 3 residues before the CDR3 end; the end is taken from the germline J gene. This rearrangement joins TRBV2 to TRBJ1-6; 7 positions match TRBD1. In germline, CDR1 is SNHLY, CDR2 FYNNEI. The junction had 6 bases not matched to a gene; V was cut back by 4 bases and J by 6 bases. This CDR3 comprises 15 residues. This chain's CDR3 is CASSAEGATNSPLHF. The DNA read from the CDR3 is TGTGCCAGCAGTGCGGAGGGGGCTACTAATTCACCC.

Details on this clone: The read halts 3 residues ahead of the CDR3 end, with the missing end drawn from the germline J gene. This sequence joins TRBV10-3 and TRBJ2-3, with a weak D call TRBD2 (6 bases). Trimming left V 9 bases short and J 1 base short, with 11 bases between. Per the germline V gene, CDR1 is ENHRY and CDR2 is SYGVKD. This CDR3 has 13 amino acids. CDR3 DNA, as far as it was read: TGTGCCATTTCCGGGACTCGCACAGATACG. Protein: CAISGTRTDT. The whole CDR3 region reads CAISGTRTDTQYF.

By frequency, this clone is medium-sized. The chain's CDR3 is CASKTGSLNTEAFF. CDR3 DNA, as far as it was read: TGTGCCAGTAAAACAGGGAGTTTGAACACTGAA. The chain uses TRBV19 and TRBJ1-1; possibly TRBD1 for D (6 bases). The DNA ends 3 residues before the CDR3 does, and the rest of the CDR3 is filled in from the germline J gene. CDR1 LNHDA and CDR2 SQIVND come from the germline V gene (reference sequence). This CDR3 region has 14 residues. V lost 7 bases and J 0 bases, leaving 12 bases between the germline ends.

This clone is labeled medium-sized based on frequency. The missing CDR3 end, 3 residues past where the read stops, is filled in from the germline J gene. The rearrangement links TRBV18 to TRBJ1-2; TRBD1 might be the D (5 bases). The germline V gene encodes CDR1 KGHSH and CDR2 LQKENI. V shed 2 bases and J shed 6 bases, with 7 bases lying between them. This CDR3 is 12 amino acids long. The CDR3 spells CASSPMTDGYTF. Incomplete CDR3 DNA: TGTGCCAGCTCACCAATGACAGATGGC.

In terms of frequency, this clone is medium-sized. The DNA ends 3 residues before the CDR3 does, and the rest of the CDR3 is filled in from the germline J gene. The chain is built from TRBV5-4 and TRBJ2-5; D might be TRBD1 (5 bases). Germline CDR1 SGHNT, CDR2 YYREEE (reference sequence). The CDR3 runs 14 residues. V lost 4 bases and J lost 1, with 11 bases in between. The CDR3 region is CASSPTQGQETQYF. Partial CDR3 DNA: TGTGCCAGCAGCCCGACCCAGGGCCAAGAGACC.

Concerning this clone itself: The CDR3 end falls 3 residues outside the read, so it is completed with the germline J gene. The chain recombines TRBV2 with TRBJ2-1; 10 bases fit TRBD2. The CDR3 contains 18 residues. V trimming: 6 bases; J trimming: 0 bases; junction bases outside the gene matches: 11. CDR1 SNHLY and CDR2 FYNNEI come from the germline V gene. The sequenced part of the CDR3 DNA is TGTGCCAGCAGGGGTGGACTAGCGGACCTTAGCTCCTACAATGAG. Amino acids: CASRGGLADLSSYNE. The entire CDR3 protein reads CASRGGLADLSSYNEQFF.

As to this clone: The read is 3 residues too short to cover the CDR3 end, so that end is filled in from the germline J gene. The V call is TRBV19, the J call TRBJ2-2; 9 bases line up with TRBD1. J was trimmed by 5 bases and V by 5 bases; bases with no gene match: 12. The CDR3 has 17 amino acids. Germline loops: CDR1 LNHDA, CDR2 SQIVND (reference sequence). CDR3 DNA, as far as it was read: TGTGCCAGTAGTGGTATATCCTACAGGGGGCCTACCGGGGAG. It specifies CASSGISYRGPTGE. The entire CDR3 reads CASSGISYRGPTGELFF.

With regard to this clone: The read ends 3 residues before the CDR3 terminus; that terminus is restored from the germline J gene. The rearrangement joins TRBV19 to TRBJ1-1; no definite D call. V lost 7 bases to trimming and J lost 6 bases, with 18 bases between them. CDR3 length: 14 residues. CDR1 and CDR2 from the germline V gene are LNHDA and SQIVND (reference sequence). This chain's CDR3 is CASTPEAGSPEAFF. The CDR3 DNA, read in part, is TGTGCCAGTACCCCCGAGGCAGGAAGCCCTGAA.

With respect to this clone: Read data end 3 residues before the CDR3 end; the end is taken from the germline J gene. The rearrangement joins TRBV12-3 or TRBV12-4 to TRBJ2-3; D is ambiguous. Trimming took 3 bases from V and 0 from J, leaving 7 bases between them. The CDR3 covers 14 residues. CDR3 protein: CASSLAASTDTQYF. Partial CDR3 DNA: TGTGCCAGCAGTTTGGCGGCGAGCACAGATACG.

On this clone itself: The read halts 3 residues ahead of the CDR3 end, with the missing end drawn from the germline J gene. The V gene is TRBV18, the J gene TRBJ1-2; 8 bases are shared with TRBD1. The germline gives CDR1 KGHSH, CDR2 LQKENI. The CDR3 length is 15 residues. CDR3 amino acids: CASSPNPDRVGGYTF. The covered CDR3 bases are TGTGCCAGCTCACCCAACCCGGACAGGGTCGGGGGC.

By frequency, this clone is medium-sized. Read sequence stops 3 residues before the CDR3 end, and the germline J gene provides the missing end. The chain carries TRBV2 and TRBJ2-5; a weak D match, TRBD1 (5 bases). The V gene's germline CDR1 is SNHLY and CDR2 FYNNEI. CDR3 length equals 14 residues. V was pared by 4 bases and J by 5 bases, with 14 bases between. The CDR3 here is CASSASWSGETQYF. The sequenced CDR3 bases are TGTGCCAGCAGTGCTTCCTGGTCAGGGGAGACC.

A word on this clone: The read ends 3 residues early relative to the CDR3; the germline J gene fills the gap. This chain connects TRBV18 to TRBJ2-2; TRBD1 aligns across 9 bases. The V and J ends lost 5 bases and 3 bases, in that order; junction bases with no gene match: 7. CDR3 size: 16 residues. The germline gives CDR1 KGHSH, CDR2 LQKENI. CDR3 residues: CASSNGQGYDTGELFF. The CDR3 bases that were read are TGTGCCAGCTCAAATGGACAGGGGTACGACACCGGGGAG.

As concerns this clone: The CDR3 end is not reached by the read, which stops 3 residues before it; the germline J gene fills it in. V gene TRBV10-3 combines with J gene TRBJ2-2; no firm D call. V shed 11 bases and J shed 6 bases, with 10 bases lying between them. Germline V lookup: CDR1 ENHRY, CDR2 SYGVKD. The CDR3 loop spans 11 amino acids. The CDR3 bases that were read are TGTGCCGCCACGGGTTCCGGGGAG. Amino acids: CAATGSGE. The complete CDR3 sequence is CAATGSGELFF.

A word on this clone: The missing CDR3 end, 3 residues past where the read stops, is filled in from the germline J gene. The chain carries TRBV29-1 and TRBJ2-7, with 9 nucleotides matching TRBD1. The junction had 7 bases not matched to a gene; V was cut back by 7 bases and J by 3 bases. Germline V lookup: CDR1 SQVTM, CDR2 ANQGSEA. The CDR3 sequence is 13 residues long. CDR3 bases read: TGCAGCGCACTGACAGGGGGAGGCTACGAG. This codes for CSALTGGGYE. The whole CDR3 is CSALTGGGYEQYF.

This clone is classed as medium-sized by frequency. The CDR3 end falls 3 residues outside the read, so it is completed with the germline J gene. The rearrangement links TRBV5-6 to TRBJ2-1; 7 bases are shared with TRBD2. The CDR3 spans 14 residues. Trimming removed 4 bases from V and 6 bases from J; junction bases left unmatched: 7. Germline V lookup: CDR1 SGHDT, CDR2 YYEEEE. The CDR3 bases that were read are TGTGCCAGCAGCCTGGGTGGGGGGGTCAATGAG. It yields the protein CASSLGGGVNE. The entire CDR3 is CASSLGGGVNEQFF.

Worth noting for this clone: The sequenced fragment ends 3 residues before the CDR3 boundary, so the rest is inferred from the germline J gene. The gene calls are TRBV7-2 and TRBJ2-5; no reliable D call. V was clipped by 5 bases and J by 6 bases, with 7 bases between them. This CDR3 has 11 residues. CDR1 and CDR2 (germline): SGHTA, FQGNSA. This CDR3 reads CASSPLKTQYF. CDR3 DNA, as far as it was read: TGTGCCAGCAGCCCCTTAAAGACC.

Notes on this clone: Sequencing ends 3 residues short of the CDR3 end; the germline J gene provides the rest. The chain employs TRBV29-1 and TRBJ2-3; D is uncertain. CDR1 is SQVTM, CDR2 ANQGSEA, per germline. V was pared by 7 bases and J by 0 bases, with 5 bases between. The CDR3 sequence is 11 residues long. The CDR3 region is CSASSTDTQYF. The covered CDR3 bases are TGCAGCGCTAGTAGCACAGATACG.

CDR3: CASSLALNTEAFF. The covered CDR3 bases are TGTGCCAGCAGCTTGGCCTTGAACACTGAA. The chain employs TRBV5-5 and TRBJ1-1; D uncertain. The CDR3 goes on 3 residues after the read ends, and that part is filled in from the germline J gene. The V and J ends lost 0 bases and 0 bases respectively, with 3 bases between them. Per the germline V gene, CDR1 is SGHKS and CDR2 is YYEKEE (reference sequence). The CDR3 sequence is 13 residues long.

Details on this clone: Read sequence stops 3 residues before the CDR3 end, and the germline J gene provides the missing end. The chain has TRBV27 and TRBJ2-7, with D unresolved. CDR3 size: 15 residues. V was clipped by 2 bases and J by 4 bases, with 15 bases between them. Germline CDR1 and CDR2: MNHEY and SMNVEV (reference sequence). The part of the CDR3 DNA that was read is TGTGCCAGCAGTTTAGACTGGTCACCCGGGTACGAG. It codes for CASSLDWSPGYE. The whole CDR3 sequence reads CASSLDWSPGYEQYF.

On this clone: The read terminates 3 residues before the CDR3 end, so the remaining end is supplied by the germline J gene. V and J are TRBV12-3 or TRBV12-4 and TRBJ2-6, with D maybe TRBD2 (6 bases). V lost 6 bases and J lost 11, with 11 bases in between. The CDR3 runs to 12 residues. The CDR3 region is CASSGTEDVLTF. CDR3 DNA (partial): TGTGCCAGCAGCGGGACTGAGGACGTC.

As for this clone: Read coverage stops 3 residues before the CDR3 terminus; the germline J gene supplies the remainder. The V gene is TRBV7-6, the J gene TRBJ2-7, with D unresolved. This CDR3 spans 15 amino acids. The V end lost 5 bases, the J end lost 3 bases, and 17 bases lay between the germline ends. From germline, CDR1 is SGHVS and CDR2 FNYEAQ. The sequenced CDR3 bases are TGTGCCAGCAGCCATGCGGCGACGGAGATCTACGAG. Amino acid sequence: CASSHAATEIYE. The full CDR3 sequence reads CASSHAATEIYEQYF.

With respect to this clone: The sequence runs out 3 residues before the end of the CDR3; the remainder is reconstructed from the germline J gene. This chain connects TRBV7-3 to TRBJ2-1; TRBD1 is a possible D gene (5 bases). Trimming stripped 2 bases from V and 7 bases from J, with 6 bases between. CDR1 is SGHTA and CDR2 is FQGTGA in the germline V gene. This CDR3 spans 12 amino acids. Partial CDR3 DNA: TGTGCCAGCAGCTTATCAGGGAATGAG. Its translation: CASSLSGNE. The whole CDR3 protein reads CASSLSGNEQFF. Full variable domain (remainder filled in from reference TRBV7-3 and TRBJ2-1): GAGVSQTPSNKVTEKGKYVELRCDPISGHTALYWYRQSLGQGPEFLIYFQGTGAADDSGLPNDRFFAVRPEGSVSTLKIQRTERGDSAVYLCASSLSGNEQFFGPGTRLTVL.

A note on this clone: Read data end 3 residues before the CDR3 end; the end is taken from the germline J gene. The chain links TRBV5-1 to TRBJ1-2; TRBD1 might be the D (5 bases). Trimming removed 5 bases from V and 7 bases from J, with 18 bases in between. The germline gives CDR1 SGHRS, CDR2 YFSETQ. CDR3 length equals 14 residues. The part of the CDR3 DNA that was read is TGCGCCAGCAGAATCGGGGCGGGGGGATCTGGC. This gives the protein CASRIGAGGSG. Given in full, the CDR3 is CASRIGAGGSGYTF.

With regard to this clone: The read gets to within 3 residues of the CDR3 end, and the germline J gene fills in the rest. The rearrangement links TRBV30 to TRBJ1-2; D is perhaps TRBD1 (5 bases). Between the trimmed V and J ends, which lost 8 bases and 6 bases, there was a span of 19 bases. The CDR3 spans 13 residues. Germline assignment: CDR1 GTSNPN and CDR2 SVGIG (reference sequence). The CDR3 is CAEEHLEDNGYTF. The part of the CDR3 DNA that was read is TGTGCCGAAGAACATCTTGAGGACAATGGC.

A note on this clone: Coverage ceases 3 residues before the CDR3 finishes, and the germline J gene fills in the end. The chain has TRBV19 and TRBJ2-5; 9 nucleotides agree with TRBD2. This CDR3 comprises 15 residues. Germline V gives CDR1 LNHDA, CDR2 SQIVND (reference sequence). V shed 5 bases and J 2 bases; nucleotides not matched to a gene: 6. The CDR3 protein is CASSSLAGPQETQYF. Incomplete CDR3 DNA: TGTGCCAGTAGTTCCCTAGCGGGACCACAAGAGACC.

With regard to this clone: The read falls 3 residues short of the CDR3 end, and the missing part is taken from the germline J gene. V usage is TRBV28 and J usage is TRBJ1-5; the match to TRBD1 covers 9 bases. The germline V gene encodes CDR1 MDHEN and CDR2 SYDVKM. V lost 3 bases to trimming and J lost 6 bases; unmatched junction nucleotides: 6. CDR3 length: 15 amino acids. Partial CDR3 DNA: TGTGCCAGCAGTTTGAACAGGGGGCTTGTTCAGCCC. This sequence encodes CASSLNRGLVQP. The entire CDR3 reads CASSLNRGLVQPQHF.

A word on this clone: Read sequence stops 3 residues before the CDR3 end, and the germline J gene provides the missing end. This chain uses TRBV10-3 with TRBJ2-2; TRBD1 matches 11 bases. Looked up from germline, CDR1 is ENHRY and CDR2 is SYGVKD. The CDR3 is 15 residues long. V lost 7 bases, J lost 7 bases, and 8 bases stayed unmatched. The CDR3 loop is CAITPDRGRSGELFF. The part of the CDR3 DNA that was read is TGTGCCATCACTCCGGACAGGGGGCGTAGCGGGGAG.

As regards this clone: Read sequence stops 3 residues before the CDR3 end, and the germline J gene provides the missing end. The chain uses TRBV5-1 and TRBJ1-1; a possible D gene is TRBD1 (6 bases). From germline, CDR1 is SGHRS and CDR2 YFSETQ. Trimming took 6 bases from V and 7 from J, leaving 19 bases between them. The CDR3 spans 14 residues. The CDR3 bases that were read are TGCGCCAGCAACCCCGTCAAACAGGGATATGAA. Protein sequence: CASNPVKQGYE. The entire CDR3 is CASNPVKQGYEAFF.

Comment on this clone: The DNA ends 3 residues before the CDR3 does, and the rest of the CDR3 is filled in from the germline J gene. The chain carries TRBV19 and TRBJ2-2; D remains ambiguous. CDR3 size: 15 residues. Trimming removed 6 bases at V and 4 bases at J, with 15 bases between. The germline gives CDR1 LNHDA, CDR2 SQIVND (reference sequence). The CDR3 bases that were read are TGTGCCAGTAGAGGGCACCCGTGGCTCACCGGGGAG. Its translation: CASRGHPWLTGE. The full CDR3 is CASRGHPWLTGELFF.

Of note for this clone: The read halts 3 residues ahead of the CDR3 end, with the missing end drawn from the germline J gene. V gene TRBV20-1 combines with J gene TRBJ2-3; 12 nucleotides agree with TRBD2. The CDR3 is 17 amino acids. After removal of 1 base from V and 0 bases from J, the junction contained 5 bases not matched to a gene. Per germline, CDR1 DFQATT and CDR2 SNEGSKA (reference sequence). The CDR3 is CSARGLTSGRSTDTQYF. CDR3 DNA (partial): TGCAGTGCTAGAGGGCTTACTAGCGGGAGGAGCACAGATACG.